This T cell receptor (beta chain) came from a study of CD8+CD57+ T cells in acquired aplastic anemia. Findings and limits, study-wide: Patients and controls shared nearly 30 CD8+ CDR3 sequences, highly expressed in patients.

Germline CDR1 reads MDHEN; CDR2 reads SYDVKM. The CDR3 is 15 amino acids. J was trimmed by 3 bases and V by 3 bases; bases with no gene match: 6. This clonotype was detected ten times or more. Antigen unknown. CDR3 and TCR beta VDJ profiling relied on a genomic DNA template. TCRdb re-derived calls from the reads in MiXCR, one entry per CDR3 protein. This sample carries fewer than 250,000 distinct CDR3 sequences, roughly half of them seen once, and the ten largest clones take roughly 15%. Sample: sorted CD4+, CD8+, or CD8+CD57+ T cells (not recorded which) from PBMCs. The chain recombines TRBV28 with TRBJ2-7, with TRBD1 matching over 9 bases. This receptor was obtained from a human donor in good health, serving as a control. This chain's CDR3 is CASSFAGQGHYEQYF. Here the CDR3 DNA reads TGTGCCAGCAGTTTTGCGGGACAGGGTCACTACGAGCAGTACTTC.